This T cell receptor beta chain was sequenced during a study of a mutant IDH1 vaccine in newly diagnosed glioma. Concerning this clone itself: The antigen is unknown.

Trimming took 4 bases from V and 7 from J; bases not matched to a gene: 7. The CDR3 runs to 14 residues. Germline V gene lookup returns CDR1 SGHNT and CDR2 YYREEE (reference sequence). Method: immunoSEQ multiplex PCR; TCRdb's copy keeps in-frame clones and lacks some. The table has 70,000 to 90,000 clones, 65% to 90% seen once. Stated time point: week 23, last vaccination. Vaccine doses each comprised 300 ug of mutant IDH1 20-mer peptide, with topical imiquimod. The sample was PBMCs, taken from a glioma patient whose treatment included an IDH1 peptide vaccine. The TCR originated in a man younger than 45 with glioma. Some clones in this sample may be carry-over from other donors' samples. The chain recombines TRBV5-4 with TRBJ2-2; TRBD2 matches at 7 bases. This CDR3 is CASSLTREVGELFF. The CDR3 coding sequence is TGTGCCAGCAGCCTGACTCGGGAGGTCGGGGAGCTGTTTTTT.